By sample fraction, the clone carrying this TCR beta chain is medium-sized (0.01 to 0.1%). Its target is not known. Per the germline V gene, CDR1 is MNHNS and CDR2 is SASEGT. This CDR3 contains 12 residues. The ends were cut back, 8 bases at V and 6 bases at J, with 11 bases in the middle. Not a single patient had been given any form of treatment at any point before undergoing thyroid surgery. In the study's own analysis: Differences in CDR3 between clinicopathological groups were drawn on to build a classifier intended to discriminate distant-metastatic papillary thyroid cancer patients. TCRdb re-processed the PCR reads through MiXCR. What appears here as the V and J calls and clone size reflects TCRdb's work, not the paper's. This table has roughly 44,000 clones, more than 20% appearing once. This specimen belongs to a study of metastatic and nonmetastatic thyroid tumors. Study context: Comparison of repertoires was carried out across blood and tumor or nodule tissue from malignant and benign thyroid patients. Broader study findings: Benign nodules reportedly had significantly lower TCR beta diversity than malignant thyroid tumors in blood and tumor.

V usage is TRBV6-1 and J usage is TRBJ1-5, with D tentatively TRBD1 (6 bases). The sequenced sample was tumor tissue. The sequence derives from a female donor with papillary thyroid cancer or a benign thyroid nodule (not recorded which). Some clones in this sample may be carry-over from other donors' samples. This CDR3 reads CASGEGGQPQHF. The CDR3 DNA reads TGTGCCAGCGGAGAGGGGGGTCAGCCCCAGCATTTT.